The rows below give T cell receptor beta chains drawn from one sample of a study of blood T cell repertoires in COVID-19. TCRdb keeps only in-frame clones here, not all; method: immunoSEQ multiplex PCR. The sample lists some 150,000 clones; approximately 89% were seen once. The specimen sequenced was peripheral blood. Receptors were obtained from a man in his 70s with acute or convalescent COVID-19. The CDR3 runs from the conserved cysteine through the conserved F or W. The order of the fields is V gene, clone size, D gene, J gene, CDR3 protein, CDR3 DNA. A D gene is named only where the DNA matches it firmly. The size of a clone is reported for some rows only, either as once, few or many, or as a class for expanded clones.

v_call: TRBV6-5; clone_size: once; d_call: .; j_call: TRBJ2-7; cdr3_aa: CASRLAQINEQYF; cdr3_nt: TGTGCCAGCAGGCTAGCCCAAATCAACGAGCAGTACTTC
v_call: TRBV5-4; clone_size: .; d_call: .; j_call: TRBJ1-2; cdr3_aa: CASLDQRGYDGYTF; cdr3_nt: TGTGCCAGCTTAGACCAACGGGGTTACGATGGCTACACCTTC
v_call: TRBV19; clone_size: .; d_call: .; j_call: TRBJ1-1; cdr3_aa: CASHVGKRQESTEAFF; cdr3_nt: TGTGCCAGCCACGTCGGAAAACGACAAGAGAGCACTGAAGCTTTCTTT
v_call: TRBV9; clone_size: .; d_call: .; j_call: TRBJ2-2; cdr3_aa: CASSVEFTGELFF; cdr3_nt: TGTGCCAGCAGCGTCGAGTTCACCGGGGAGCTGTTTTTT
v_call: TRBV9; clone_size: .; d_call: TRBD1; j_call: TRBJ1-2; cdr3_aa: CASSVGQGAGYTF; cdr3_nt: TGTGCCAGCAGCGTAGGACAGGGGGCAGGCTACACCTTC
v_call: TRBV4-2; clone_size: .; d_call: .; j_call: TRBJ2-2; cdr3_aa: CASSQETAGELFF; cdr3_nt: TGTGCCAGCAGCCAAGAGACAGCAGGGGAGCTGTTTTTT
v_call: TRBV19; clone_size: .; d_call: .; j_call: TRBJ2-5; cdr3_aa: CASSIGGEETQYF; cdr3_nt: TGTGCCAGTAGTATTGGCGGGGAGGAGACCCAGTACTTC
v_call: TRBV3-1/TRBV3-2; clone_size: .; d_call: .; j_call: TRBJ1-1; cdr3_aa: CASSPSTDLMNTEAFF; cdr3_nt: TGTGCCAGCAGCCCCTCGACAGACCTGATGAACACTGAAGCTTTCTTT
v_call: TRBV7-2; clone_size: .; d_call: TRBD2; j_call: TRBJ2-1; cdr3_aa: CASSRTSGEYNEQFF; cdr3_nt: TGTGCCAGCAGCCGGACTAGCGGGGAATACAATGAGCAGTTCTTC
v_call: TRBV20-1; clone_size: .; d_call: .; j_call: TRBJ2-1; cdr3_aa: CSASISGVYSYNEQFF; cdr3_nt: TGCAGTGCTAGTATTTCGGGGGTCTACTCCTACAATGAGCAGTTCTTC
v_call: TRBV18; clone_size: .; d_call: .; j_call: TRBJ2-5; cdr3_aa: CASSQSTVQETQYF; cdr3_nt: TGTGCCAGCTCCCAGAGCACAGTCCAAGAGACCCAGTACTTC
v_call: TRBV7-8; clone_size: once; d_call: .; j_call: TRBJ2-5; cdr3_aa: CASSQYMAETQYF; cdr3_nt: TGTGCCAGCAGTCAATACATGGCAGAGACCCAGTACTTC
v_call: TRBV28; clone_size: .; d_call: TRBD2; j_call: TRBJ2-1; cdr3_aa: CASEAGGAYNEQFF; cdr3_nt: TGTGCCAGCGAAGCGGGAGGCGCCTACAATGAGCAGTTCTTC
v_call: TRBV7-9; clone_size: .; d_call: TRBD2; j_call: TRBJ2-1; cdr3_aa: CASSPSGSSYNEQFF; cdr3_nt: TGTGCCAGCAGCCCTAGCGGGAGCTCCTACAATGAGCAGTTCTTC
v_call: TRBV6-5; clone_size: .; d_call: .; j_call: TRBJ1-5; cdr3_aa: CASSYGRNQPQHF; cdr3_nt: TGTGCCAGCAGTTACGGGCGAAATCAGCCCCAGCATTTT
v_call: TRBV29-1; clone_size: .; d_call: .; j_call: TRBJ1-5; cdr3_aa: CSVGELGGQPQHF; cdr3_nt: TGCAGCGTCGGAGAGTTGGGAGGTCAGCCCCAGCATTTT
v_call: TRBV5-1; clone_size: .; d_call: .; j_call: TRBJ2-5; cdr3_aa: CASSRGGERETQYF; cdr3_nt: TGCGCCAGCAGTCGGGGAGGCGAGCGGGAGACCCAGTACTTC
v_call: TRBV5-6; clone_size: .; d_call: TRBD1; j_call: TRBJ2-3; cdr3_aa: CASSLGQGPDTQYF; cdr3_nt: TGTGCCAGCAGTTTGGGACAGGGCCCAGATACGCAGTATTTT
v_call: TRBV9; clone_size: .; d_call: TRBD2; j_call: TRBJ2-2; cdr3_aa: CASSPPLARNTGELFF; cdr3_nt: TGTGCCAGCAGCCCGCCACTAGCGAGGAACACCGGGGAGCTGTTTTTT
v_call: TRBV5-1; clone_size: .; d_call: TRBD1; j_call: TRBJ2-5; cdr3_aa: CASSLGGASETQYF; cdr3_nt: TGCGCCAGCAGCTTAGGGGGCGCCTCAGAGACCCAGTACTTC
v_call: TRBV19; clone_size: .; d_call: TRBD1; j_call: TRBJ1-1; cdr3_aa: CASLRGQLNTEAFF; cdr3_nt: TGTGCCAGTCTCCGGGGACAGTTGAACACTGAAGCTTTCTTT
v_call: TRBV5-8; clone_size: once; d_call: .; j_call: TRBJ1-1; cdr3_aa: CASSTRYLGGTEAFF; cdr3_nt: TGTGCCAGCAGCACCAGATACTTGGGGGGCACTGAAGCTTTCTTT
v_call: TRBV27; clone_size: .; d_call: .; j_call: TRBJ2-7; cdr3_aa: CASRFRQDSYEQYF; cdr3_nt: TGTGCCAGCAGGTTTCGACAGGACTCCTACGAGCAGTACTTC
v_call: TRBV6-5; clone_size: .; d_call: .; j_call: TRBJ1-3; cdr3_aa: CASSSSSGNTIYF; cdr3_nt: TGTGCCAGCAGCTCCAGCTCTGGAAACACCATATATTTT
v_call: TRBV2; clone_size: .; d_call: .; j_call: TRBJ2-3; cdr3_aa: CASQRREQGDHATDTQYF; cdr3_nt: TGTGCCAGCCAGCGCAGGGAACAGGGCGACCACGCCACAGATACGCAGTATTTT
v_call: TRBV18; clone_size: once; d_call: .; j_call: TRBJ1-1; cdr3_aa: CASSPSGARAEAFF; cdr3_nt: TGTGCCAGCTCACCTTCAGGGGCCAGGGCTGAAGCTTTCTTT
v_call: TRBV24-1; clone_size: .; d_call: TRBD1; j_call: TRBJ2-3; cdr3_aa: CATSDPRQGAGTDTQYF; cdr3_nt: TGTGCCACCAGTGATCCTCGACAGGGGGCTGGCACAGATACGCAGTATTTT
v_call: TRBV19; clone_size: .; d_call: .; j_call: TRBJ1-2; cdr3_aa: CASKTTIRGNYGYTF; cdr3_nt: TGTGCCAGTAAGACAACCATCAGGGGCAACTATGGCTACACCTTC
v_call: TRBV4-2; clone_size: .; d_call: .; j_call: TRBJ2-6; cdr3_aa: CASAQGTPGEGANVLTF; cdr3_nt: TGTGCCAGCGCTCAAGGCACACCTGGAGAGGGGGCCAACGTCCTGACTTTC
v_call: TRBV6-5; clone_size: once; d_call: .; j_call: TRBJ1-3; cdr3_aa: CASSLLGSSSGNTIYF; cdr3_nt: TGTGCCAGCAGTTTACTTGGTTCAAGCTCTGGAAACACCATATATTTT
v_call: TRBV6-5; clone_size: .; d_call: .; j_call: TRBJ2-7; cdr3_aa: CASRQGLRTYEQYF; cdr3_nt: TGTGCCAGCAGACAGGGATTAAGAACCTACGAGCAGTACTTC
v_call: TRBV7-9; clone_size: .; d_call: .; j_call: TRBJ2-3; cdr3_aa: CAGTAGTSTDTQYF; cdr3_nt: TGTGCCGGAACGGCGGGGACTAGCACAGATACGCAGTATTTT
v_call: TRBV5-5; clone_size: .; d_call: TRBD2; j_call: TRBJ2-3; cdr3_aa: CASSLGLADTDTQYF; cdr3_nt: TGTGCCAGCAGCCTTGGACTAGCGGACACAGATACGCAGTATTTT
v_call: TRBV15; clone_size: .; d_call: .; j_call: TRBJ1-1; cdr3_aa: CATSRGRQGTEAFF; cdr3_nt: TGTGCCACCAGCAGGGGGAGGCAGGGAACTGAAGCTTTCTTT
v_call: TRBV11-2; clone_size: .; d_call: TRBD2; j_call: TRBJ2-3; cdr3_aa: CASSSVGLAGVLDTQYF; cdr3_nt: TGTGCCAGCAGCTCAGTTGGACTAGCGGGAGTTTTAGATACGCAGTATTTT
v_call: TRBV29-1; clone_size: .; d_call: TRBD1; j_call: TRBJ2-5; cdr3_aa: CSVVEGTGGETQYF; cdr3_nt: TGCAGCGTTGTAGAAGGGACAGGGGGAGAGACCCAGTACTTC
v_call: TRBV6-5; clone_size: .; d_call: .; j_call: TRBJ1-4; cdr3_aa: CASSYSWDTGDEKLFF; cdr3_nt: TGTGCCAGCAGTTACTCTTGGGACACCGGGGATGAAAAACTGTTTTTT
v_call: TRBV2; clone_size: .; d_call: .; j_call: TRBJ2-3; cdr3_aa: CATYDSSTDTQYF; cdr3_nt: TGTGCCACCTATGACAGTTCCACAGATACGCAGTATTTT
v_call: TRBV15; clone_size: .; d_call: TRBD1; j_call: TRBJ2-7; cdr3_aa: CATSIRQGGYEQYF; cdr3_nt: TGTGCCACCAGCATACGACAGGGGGGCTACGAGCAGTACTTC
v_call: TRBV9; clone_size: .; d_call: TRBD1; j_call: TRBJ2-5; cdr3_aa: CASSPTGSVETQYF; cdr3_nt: TGTGCCAGCAGCCCGACAGGGTCTGTGGAGACCCAGTACTTC
v_call: TRBV11-3; clone_size: few; d_call: .; j_call: TRBJ1-1; cdr3_aa: CASSMQGSTEAFF; cdr3_nt: TGTGCCAGCAGCATGCAGGGATCCACTGAAGCTTTCTTT
v_call: TRBV19; clone_size: .; d_call: TRBD1; j_call: TRBJ1-2; cdr3_aa: CASTENRGRINGYTF; cdr3_nt: TGTGCCAGTACCGAAAACAGGGGCCGGATAAATGGCTACACCTTC
v_call: TRBV28; clone_size: .; d_call: TRBD1; j_call: TRBJ2-7; cdr3_aa: CATSTPFGTDYEQYF; cdr3_nt: TGTGCCACCAGCACTCCCTTCGGGACAGACTACGAGCAGTACTTC
v_call: TRBV7-3; clone_size: .; d_call: .; j_call: TRBJ1-1; cdr3_aa: CASSLTVRGEAFF; cdr3_nt: TGTGCCAGCAGCTTAACGGTGCGGGGTGAAGCTTTCTTT
v_call: TRBV24-1; clone_size: .; d_call: TRBD2; j_call: TRBJ2-1; cdr3_aa: CATSDVRTSGGGNEQFF; cdr3_nt: TGTGCCACCAGTGATGTACGGACTAGCGGGGGGGGCAATGAGCAGTTCTTC
v_call: TRBV12-5; clone_size: .; d_call: TRBD1; j_call: TRBJ2-5; cdr3_aa: CASGPGTVQETQYF; cdr3_nt: TGTGCTAGTGGTCCGGGGACAGTACAAGAGACCCAGTACTTC
v_call: TRBV9; clone_size: .; d_call: .; j_call: TRBJ1-1; cdr3_aa: CASASTGSGGAFF; cdr3_nt: TGTGCCAGCGCCTCTACAGGGTCCGGTGGCGCTTTCTTT
v_call: TRBV7-2; clone_size: .; d_call: TRBD2; j_call: TRBJ2-7; cdr3_aa: CASSPGLAGEDEQYF; cdr3_nt: TGTGCCAGCAGCCCGGGACTAGCGGGAGAAGACGAGCAGTACTTC
v_call: TRBV5-6; clone_size: few; d_call: .; j_call: TRBJ1-6; cdr3_aa: CASSYDTASPLHF; cdr3_nt: TGTGCCAGCAGTTATGACACGGCTTCACCCCTCCACTTT
v_call: TRBV5-6; clone_size: once; d_call: TRBD2; j_call: TRBJ2-7; cdr3_aa: CASSLGGRAYEQYF; cdr3_nt: TGTGCCAGCAGCTTGGGCGGGAGGGCTTACGAGCAGTACTTC
v_call: TRBV7-9; clone_size: once; d_call: TRBD1; j_call: TRBJ1-5; cdr3_aa: CASSSTGKFYQPQHF; cdr3_nt: TGTGCCAGCAGCTCGACAGGGAAGTTCTATCAGCCCCAGCATTTT
v_call: TRBV7-2; clone_size: .; d_call: .; j_call: TRBJ1-1; cdr3_aa: CASSTRDRTEAFF; cdr3_nt: TGTGCCAGCAGCACCAGGGATAGGACTGAAGCTTTCTTT